This T cell receptor beta chain was sequenced for a study of human T cells and chemical hapten exposure. The library tagged individual cDNA molecules with unique molecular identifiers. TCRdb passed the RACE reads through MiXCR, listing each CDR3 protein once. The repertoire holds about 170,000 distinct CDR3 sequences, with 28% as singletons. This clonotype was counted at least ten times. The CDR3 runs 14 residues. The V gene's germline CDR1 is ENHRY and CDR2 SYGVKD. The V and J ends lost 6 bases and 2 bases respectively, with 14 bases between them. The time point: patch test 3, about 24 weeks after DPC sensitization. Treatment noted: therapeutic diphenylcyclopropenone sensitization with weekly scalp DPC. Samples of blood were obtained prior to the application of each patch test. The total RNA was obtained from whole blood that was not fractionated.

Sequences were derived from whole blood, sampled in connection with sensitization to the hapten diphenylcyclopropenone (DPC). This sequence was found in a woman younger than 30 with alopecia areata. Some clones in this sample may be carry-over from other donors' samples. J is TRBJ2-7 and V is TRBV10-3, with D possibly being TRBD1 (6 bases). In nucleotides, the CDR3 is TGTGCCATCAGGGGGGTACAGGGACCCTACGAGCAGTACTTC. Translated, it gives CAIRGVQGPYEQYF.